This T cell receptor (beta chain) was observed in a study of tumor and adjacent non-tumor tissue in lung cancer. This CDR3 is built from 13 residues. The V gene lost 11 bases and the J gene lost 0 bases, with 14 bases spanning the gap. Germline V lookup: CDR1 ENHRY, CDR2 SYGVKD. The template was RNA from unsorted bulk tissue. Three rounds of nested PCR, following a modified ARM-PCR protocol, produced the TCRbeta library. A single record per CDR3 protein comes from TCRdb applying MiXCR to the multiplex PCR reads. The data hold 120,000 or so distinct CDR3 sequences, with around three fifths observed a single time.

The specimen sequenced was lung tumor tissue. This clonotype was sampled from a man aged 25 to 40 with non-small cell lung cancer. The chain combines TRBV10-3 with TRBJ2-7; D uncertain. Here the CDR3 DNA reads TGTGCCTTCACTGGTAGGAGCTCCTACGAGCAGTACTTC. It is translated as CAFTGRSSYEQYF.